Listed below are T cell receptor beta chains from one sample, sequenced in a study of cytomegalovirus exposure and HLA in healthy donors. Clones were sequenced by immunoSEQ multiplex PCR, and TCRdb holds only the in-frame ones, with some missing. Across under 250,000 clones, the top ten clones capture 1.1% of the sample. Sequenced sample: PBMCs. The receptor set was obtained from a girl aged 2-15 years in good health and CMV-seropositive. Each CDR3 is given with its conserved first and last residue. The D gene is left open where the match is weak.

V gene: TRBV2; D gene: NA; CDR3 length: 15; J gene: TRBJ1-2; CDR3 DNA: TGTGCCAGCAGTGAATTTCCAGGGATTAACTATGGCTACACCTTC; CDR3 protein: CASSEFPGINYGYTF
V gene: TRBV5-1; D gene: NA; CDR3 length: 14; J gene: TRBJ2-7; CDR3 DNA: TGCGCCAGCAGCTTGGGACGGAACGACTACGAGCAGTACTTC; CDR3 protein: CASSLGRNDYEQYF
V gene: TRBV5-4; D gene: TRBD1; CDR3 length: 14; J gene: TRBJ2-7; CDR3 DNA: TGTGCCAGCAGTACCCCCCAGGGGGCCTACGAGCAGTACTTC; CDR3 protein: CASSTPQGAYEQYF
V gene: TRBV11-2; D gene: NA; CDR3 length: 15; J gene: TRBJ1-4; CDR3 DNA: TGTGCCAGCAGCTTAGGCACCCGGGACTTTGAAAAACTGTTTTTT; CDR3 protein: CASSLGTRDFEKLFF
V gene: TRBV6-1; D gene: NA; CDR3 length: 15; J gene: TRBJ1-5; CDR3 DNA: TGTGCCAGCAGTATCACTGACAGCAAGAATCAGCCCCAGCATTTT; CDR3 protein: CASSITDSKNQPQHF
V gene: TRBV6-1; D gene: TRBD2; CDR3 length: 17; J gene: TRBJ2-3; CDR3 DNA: TGTGCCAGCAGTGACGCTGGCGGGAGGGCCTCCACAGATACGCAGTATTTT; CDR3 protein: CASSDAGGRASTDTQYF
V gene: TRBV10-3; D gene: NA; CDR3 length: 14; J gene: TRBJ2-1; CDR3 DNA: TGTGCCATCAGCAGAACGTCGCTTTACAATGAGCAGTTCTTC; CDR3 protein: CAISRTSLYNEQFF
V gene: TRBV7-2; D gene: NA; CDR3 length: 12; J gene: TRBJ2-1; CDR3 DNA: TGTGCCAGCAGCGGAGCGGACAATGAGCAGTTCTTC; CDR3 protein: CASSGADNEQFF
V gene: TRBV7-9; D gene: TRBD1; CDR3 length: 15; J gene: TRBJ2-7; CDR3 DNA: TGTGCCAGCAGCCGACAACCGGGACAGTCCCACGAGCAGTACTTC; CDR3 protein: CASSRQPGQSHEQYF
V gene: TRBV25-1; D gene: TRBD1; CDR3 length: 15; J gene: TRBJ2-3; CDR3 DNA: TGTGCCAGCAGTGAAGGGACAGGTCATGGGGATACGCAGTATTTT; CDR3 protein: CASSEGTGHGDTQYF
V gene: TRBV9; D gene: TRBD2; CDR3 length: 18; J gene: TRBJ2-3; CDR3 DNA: TGTGCCAGCAGCGAGACTAGCGGGAGCAGCCACCGCACAGATACGCAGTATTTT; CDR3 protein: CASSETSGSSHRTDTQYF
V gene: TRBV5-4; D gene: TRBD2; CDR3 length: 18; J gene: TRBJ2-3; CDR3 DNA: TGTGCCAGCAGCTTGTGGTCCGGCGGGAGCTCTCGCACAGATACGCAGTATTTT; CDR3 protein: CASSLWSGGSSRTDTQYF
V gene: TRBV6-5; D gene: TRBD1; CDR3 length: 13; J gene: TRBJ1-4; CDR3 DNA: TGTGCCAGCAGTCGGGACAGGGATGGAAAACTGTTTTTT; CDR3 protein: CASSRDRDGKLFF
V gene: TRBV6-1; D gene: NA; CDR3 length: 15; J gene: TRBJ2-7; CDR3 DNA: TGTGCCAGCATCACCCCCCGGACAGTCTCCTACGAGCAGTACTTC; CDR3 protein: CASITPRTVSYEQYF
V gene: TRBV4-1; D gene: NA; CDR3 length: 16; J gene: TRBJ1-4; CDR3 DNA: TGCGCCAGCAGCCATTTGATGGAAGAACGGGGGGAAAAACTGTTTTTT; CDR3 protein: CASSHLMEERGEKLFF
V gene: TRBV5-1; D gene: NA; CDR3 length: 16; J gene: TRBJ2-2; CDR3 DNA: TGCGCCAGCAGCTTAACGGGACAAGAAAACACCGGGGAGCTGTTTTTT; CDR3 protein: CASSLTGQENTGELFF
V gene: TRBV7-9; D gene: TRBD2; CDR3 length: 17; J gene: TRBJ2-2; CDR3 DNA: TGTGCCAGCAGCTTAGCTCTAGCGGGGGTTAACACCGGGGAGCTGTTTTTT; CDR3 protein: CASSLALAGVNTGELFF
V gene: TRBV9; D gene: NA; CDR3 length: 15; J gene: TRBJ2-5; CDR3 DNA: TGTGCCAGCAGCGGTAGCGGTTCCCCGTTAGAGACCCAGTACTTC; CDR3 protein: CASSGSGSPLETQYF
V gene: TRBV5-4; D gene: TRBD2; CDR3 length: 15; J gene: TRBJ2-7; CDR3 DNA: TGTGCCAGCAGCGACAAGACTAGCGGGAGGGACGAGCAGTACTTC; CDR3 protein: CASSDKTSGRDEQYF
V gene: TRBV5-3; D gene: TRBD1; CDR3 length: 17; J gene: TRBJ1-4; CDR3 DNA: TGTGCCAGAAGCTTCGCTACAGGGGGCAGGGGTAATGAAAAACTGTTTTTT; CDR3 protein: CARSFATGGRGNEKLFF
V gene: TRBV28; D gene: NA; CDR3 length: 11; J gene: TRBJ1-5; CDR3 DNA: TGTGCCAGCAGTACAGGATCGCCCCAGCATTTT; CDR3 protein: CASSTGSPQHF
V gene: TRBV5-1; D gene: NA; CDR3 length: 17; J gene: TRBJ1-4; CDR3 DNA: TGCGCCAGCAGCTTGGAACCCATAAGAGGGTTTAATGAAAAACTGTTTTTT; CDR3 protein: CASSLEPIRGFNEKLFF
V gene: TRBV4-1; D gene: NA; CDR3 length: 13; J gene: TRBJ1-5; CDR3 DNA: TGCGCCAGCCGAGGGGGTAACAATCAGCCCCAGCATTTT; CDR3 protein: CASRGGNNQPQHF